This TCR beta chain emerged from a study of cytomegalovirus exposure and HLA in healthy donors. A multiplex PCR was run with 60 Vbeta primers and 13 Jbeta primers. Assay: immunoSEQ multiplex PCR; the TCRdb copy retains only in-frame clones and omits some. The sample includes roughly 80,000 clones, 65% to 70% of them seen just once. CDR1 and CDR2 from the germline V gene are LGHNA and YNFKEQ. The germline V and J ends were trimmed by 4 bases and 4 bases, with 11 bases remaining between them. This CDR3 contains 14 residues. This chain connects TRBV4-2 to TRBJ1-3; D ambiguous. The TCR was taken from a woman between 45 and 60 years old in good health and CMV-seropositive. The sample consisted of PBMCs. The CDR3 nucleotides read TGTGCCAGCAGCCCCTCAGGTCTAGGAAACACCATATATTTT. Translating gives CASSPSGLGNTIYF.